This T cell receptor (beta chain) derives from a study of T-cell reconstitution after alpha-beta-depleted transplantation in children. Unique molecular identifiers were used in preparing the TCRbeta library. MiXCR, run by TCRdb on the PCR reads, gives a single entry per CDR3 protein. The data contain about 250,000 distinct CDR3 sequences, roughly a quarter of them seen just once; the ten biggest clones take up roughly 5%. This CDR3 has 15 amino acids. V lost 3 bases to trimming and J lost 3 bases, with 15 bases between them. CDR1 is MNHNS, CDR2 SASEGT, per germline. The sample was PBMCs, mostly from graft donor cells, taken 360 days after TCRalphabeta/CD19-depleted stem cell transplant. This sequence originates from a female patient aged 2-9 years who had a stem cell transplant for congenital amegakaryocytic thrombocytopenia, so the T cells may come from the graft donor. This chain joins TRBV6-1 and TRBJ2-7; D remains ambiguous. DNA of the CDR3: TGTGCCAGCAGTGAGGCGTTCAACCCCGACTACGAGCAGTACTTC. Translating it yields CASSEAFNPDYEQYF.